This T cell receptor beta chain was recorded in a study of blood T cell repertoires in COVID-19 (dated by TCRdb to between 2020 and 2021). Some background on the complete study: Samples from collaborators originated in the United States, Italy and Spain and spanned both the acute and convalescent phases of COVID-19. A freely available public database, intended as a resource for researchers studying the immune response to SARS-CoV-2, is where the repertoires were released. The prospective study material was composed of cDNA or gDNA derived from T cells, B-cell-depleted T cells, or PBMCs. Nearly every sample came with metadata listing a de-identified subject ID, COVID-19 status, age in years and sex. Where available, HLA class I and class II types were taken from metadata supplied by the sample provider and were not determined by assay-based typing. Subjects who had been exposed to COVID-19, were actively infected with it, or had recovered from it provided the deeply sampled blood TCRbeta repertoires that made up the dataset. The samples were drawn from the first 160 participants of the ongoing ImmuneRACE study and from some 1,300 subjects provided by 6 global collaborators. Points the paper makes about the study in general: How much clinical and demographic metadata was included differed by source and by participant, and the metadata was provided uncurated.

With regard to this clone: This receptor's antigen is unknown. Base quality data are lacking; no much larger clone is found one base away.

Reading from cysteine to phenylalanine, the CDR3 counts 13 amino acids. Here the CDR3 DNA is all that survives: 39 bases in frame from base 1. The germline ends are 6 bases apart after V is trimmed by 6 bases and J by 0 bases. In the germline V gene, CDR1 corresponds to SNHLY and CDR2 to FYNNEI. The collaborating institutions used their own protocols to collect whole blood in K2EDTA tubes. For TCRbeta analysis, collaborator samples were shipped as frozen whole blood, as isolated PBMCs, or as DNA extracted from either sample type. TCRbeta CDR3 regions were amplified from genomic DNA using the immunoSEQ Assay, a bias-controlled multiplex PCR. Processing in the source paper ran as follows. Within the assay, amplification of reference gene primers was used to estimate how many nucleated cells each sample contained. To quantify the absolute abundance of each unique TCRbeta CDR3 rearrangement, sequence reads were collapsed and filtered. For each sample, productive Simpson clonality was calculated as the square root of Simpson's diversity index across productive rearrangements. Not all clones reach the TCRdb copy of this immuneACCESS table, which keeps in-frame sequences only. Checked studies attribute under half of the gap to unresolved V genes and leave the rest unexplained. The V and J calls and clone size are taken from that table; D and trimming were inferred from the DNA. For this sample there are around 68,000 clones; about 87% appear just once. Jointly, the top ten make up roughly 2.4% of the sample.

What was sequenced was peripheral blood. This TCR was recovered from a human donor in a cohort sampled during active COVID-19. Rearrangement joined TRBV2 to TRBJ1-5; the D segment cannot be called with confidence. At the DNA level, the sequence is TGTGCCAGCAGCGACAATAGCAATCAGCCCCAGCATTTT. It translates to CASSDNSNQPQHF.